This T cell receptor (beta chain) was sequenced in a study of CD8 T cells in Susac syndrome. The CDR3 has 16 residues. J gave up 4 bases and V 1 base, and 7 bases lay outside the gene matches. CDR1 and CDR2 from the germline V gene are LGHNA and YNFKEQ. The RNA, about 0.45 to 1 ug, was put through reverse transcription using random hexamers. Across 54 Vbeta and 13 Jbeta, TCR beta CDR3 was amplified with immunoSEQ multiplex PCR. Each CDR3 protein is one row after TCRdb ran MiXCR on the immunoSEQ multiplex PCR reads. Among approximately 120,000 distinct CDR3 sequences listed, about 95% were seen once. Peripheral blood CD8+ and CD4+ T cells were profiled by TCR beta sequencing. TEMRA cells were FACS-enriched, and CD8+ and CD4+ T cells were isolated negatively.

The rearrangement links TRBV4-2 to TRBJ1-5, with 7 nucleotides matching TRBD1. The TCR originated in a human donor in good health. Sequenced sample: CD4+ T cells from PBMCs. CDR3 in DNA: TGTGCCAGCAGCCAAGCGTTTCGGACAGGAAATCAGCCCCAGCATTTT. Protein product: CASSQAFRTGNQPQHF.